Listed below are T cell receptor beta chains from one sample, sequenced in a study of OX40 agonist ivuxolimab in advanced cancers. TCRdb's table, derived via immunoSEQ multiplex PCR, lists solely in-frame clones and lacks some. Found here are around 37,000 clones, 83% of them singletons; the top ten hold less than 25%. Sequenced here: CD4+ or CD8+ T cells sorted from blood, sampled in a trial of the OX40 agonist ivuxolimab. These TCRs come from an adult with an advanced solid tumor such as melanoma, head and neck, liver or kidney cancer. The CDR3 runs from the conserved cysteine through the conserved F or W. D genes are given only for firm matches.

d_gene | v_gene | CDR3aa
TRBD1 | TRBV9 | CASSRSGTVLYF
- | TRBV5-4 | CASSSRERGSYNEQFF
- | TRBV10-2 | CASSDRGLNEKLFF
- | TRBV27 | CASSLEPGIIYEQYF
- | TRBV6-1 | CASKGYGANVLTF
TRBD1 | TRBV27 | CASSLYRGQEKLFF
- | TRBV19 | CASRPPRIDEQFF
TRBD2 | TRBV9 | CASSPGGYEQYF
- | TRBV7-9 | CASSLSGVLNEQYF
- | TRBV5-1 | CASSLEVGGSQETQYF
- | TRBV30 | CAWSDRYNEQFF
- | TRBV11-3 | CASSLEPRGEQYF
- | TRBV11-2 | CASSPQLGEQYF
TRBD1 | TRBV5-1 | CASSVGQGKNEQYF
- | TRBV7-8 | CASSRAPGQGNSYEQYF
- | TRBV28 | CASRTRGGPTDTQYF
- | TRBV6-5 | CASSYRPSQQETQYF
TRBD1 | TRBV5-4 | CASSGTGGNYGYTF
- | TRBV19 | CASSIGEEAFF
- | TRBV21-1 | CASSKEGFVSYEQYF
TRBD1 | TRBV4-1 | CASSVQGDKDTEAFF
- | TRBV6-1 | CASRGNTEAFF
- | TRBV28 | CASSLSPDRPDSEQYF
- | TRBV7-3 | CASSPHGNQPQHF
- | TRBV28 | CASSPYGSGSTDTQYF
TRBD1 | TRBV5-1 | CASSYRQGGTDTQYF
TRBD1 | TRBV5-1 | CASSRTGTEAFF
TRBD2 | TRBV9 | CASSGGTSGRGETQYF
- | TRBV5-4 | CASSRSETQYF
TRBD1 | TRBV7-9 | CASSSGDRGREQYF
- | TRBV6-1 | CASSTTGIGNTIYF
TRBD2 | TRBV27 | CASSFGLAGSYEQYF
TRBD1 | TRBV10-1 | CASSRDRESSYNEQFF
TRBD2 | TRBV19 | CASSSPGTTSYNEQFF
TRBD2 | TRBV6-1 | CASSEATSGSNEQFF
TRBD2 | TRBV28 | CASSLWTSGLETQYF
- | TRBV7-3 | CASSLDHPSSYNSPLHF
- | TRBV7-3 | CASSPQAGEETQYF
- | TRBV6-4 | CASSYQTWRMDEKLFF
- | TRBV10-3 | CAISGYGAEAFF
TRBD1 | TRBV19 | CASSIQGADEQYF
- | TRBV7-9 | CASSPHRGQLGYEQYF
- | TRBV7-9 | CASSAMAGELNYGYTF
TRBD1 | TRBV27 | CASADRGDGYTF
- | TRBV6-4 | CASSDSTVTDTQYF
- | TRBV29-1 | CSVEGIPTRETQYF
TRBD1 | TRBV29-1 | CSVQGTVYEQYF
- | TRBV28 | CASSFWGNEQYF
- | TRBV9 | CASSPPGPKMETQYF
- | TRBV5-4 | CASSLDATVFEGYTF
TRBD2 | TRBV27 | CASSWPGGYNEQFF
TRBD1 | TRBV19 | CASRQGASTDTQYF